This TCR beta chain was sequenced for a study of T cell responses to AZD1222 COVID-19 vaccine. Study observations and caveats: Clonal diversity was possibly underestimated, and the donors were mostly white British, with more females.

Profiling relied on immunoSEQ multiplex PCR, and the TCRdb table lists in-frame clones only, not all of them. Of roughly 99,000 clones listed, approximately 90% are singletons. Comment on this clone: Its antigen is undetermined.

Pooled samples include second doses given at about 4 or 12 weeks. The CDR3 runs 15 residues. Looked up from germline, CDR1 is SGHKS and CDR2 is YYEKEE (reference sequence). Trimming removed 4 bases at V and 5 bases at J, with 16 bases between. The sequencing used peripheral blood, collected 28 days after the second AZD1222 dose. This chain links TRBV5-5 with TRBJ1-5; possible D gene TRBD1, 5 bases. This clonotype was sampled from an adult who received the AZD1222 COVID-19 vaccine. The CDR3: CASSVGTDYDQPQHF. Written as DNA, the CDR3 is TGTGCCAGCAGCGTCGGGACTGATTATGATCAGCCCCAGCATTTT.